A selection of T cell receptor beta chains follows, all from one sample in a study of cytomegalovirus exposure and HLA in healthy donors. Some clones are missing from TCRdb's copy, which holds only in-frame ones; the method was immunoSEQ multiplex PCR. The sample carries around 130,000 clones, about three quarters recorded once. The specimen was PBMCs. The receptors come from a middle-aged man in good health and CMV-seropositive. Both conserved end residues are part of each CDR3. D genes are given only for firm matches. Expanded clones are given a class, and other clones once, few, many or no size at all.

j_call: TRBJ2-6
v_call: TRBV11-2
d_call: NA
clone_size: NA
cdr3_nt: TGTGCCAGCAGTCATACAGGGTGGGCGCGAGCCAACGTCCTGACTTTC
cdr3_aa: CASSHTGWARANVLTF

j_call: TRBJ2-7
v_call: TRBV7-8
d_call: NA
clone_size: NA
cdr3_nt: TGTGCCAGCATTGAGGGATTGCAGTCCTACGAGCAGTACTTC
cdr3_aa: CASIEGLQSYEQYF

j_call: TRBJ2-2
v_call: TRBV5-1
d_call: TRBD1
clone_size: NA
cdr3_nt: TGCGCCAGCAGCCAACCCAGGGACAGGGGTATTGCCGGGGAGCTGTTTTTT
cdr3_aa: CASSQPRDRGIAGELFF

j_call: TRBJ1-1
v_call: TRBV27
d_call: TRBD1
clone_size: few
cdr3_nt: TGTGCCAGCAGTTTGGACAGGGAGGGCACTGAAGCTTTCTTT
cdr3_aa: CASSLDREGTEAFF

j_call: TRBJ2-7
v_call: TRBV5-6
d_call: NA
clone_size: NA
cdr3_nt: TGTGCCAGCAGCATACGCGACGGGACAACTCGTAACTTC
cdr3_aa: CASSIRDGTTRNF

j_call: TRBJ2-5
v_call: TRBV29-1
d_call: TRBD1
clone_size: NA
cdr3_nt: TGCAGCGTTGAGGGCGGGACAGGGGGCAGAGAGACCCAGTACTTC
cdr3_aa: CSVEGGTGGRETQYF

j_call: TRBJ1-5
v_call: TRBV7-8
d_call: NA
clone_size: NA
cdr3_nt: TGTGCCAGCAGCTTAGTAAGGGAGTTCTATCAGCCCCAGCATTTT
cdr3_aa: CASSLVREFYQPQHF

j_call: TRBJ1-6
v_call: TRBV2
d_call: NA
clone_size: NA
cdr3_nt: TGTGCCAGCGGTGAAGCCCTCGCCAACATGGGGGCATCACCCCTCCACTTT
cdr3_aa: CASGEALANMGASPLHF

j_call: TRBJ2-3
v_call: TRBV30
d_call: NA
clone_size: NA
cdr3_nt: TGTGCCTGGAGTCTCCCTGGGGGCAGTACGCAGTATTTT
cdr3_aa: CAWSLPGGSTQYF

j_call: TRBJ2-7
v_call: TRBV5-4
d_call: TRBD2
clone_size: NA
cdr3_nt: TGTGCCAGCAGCTTGGAGACTAGCGACGAGCAGTACTTC
cdr3_aa: CASSLETSDEQYF

j_call: TRBJ2-7
v_call: TRBV11-1
d_call: NA
clone_size: NA
cdr3_nt: TGTGCCAGCAGCTTAGACGACAGGACCAAATCCTACGAGCAGTACTTC
cdr3_aa: CASSLDDRTKSYEQYF

j_call: TRBJ2-5
v_call: TRBV2
d_call: NA
clone_size: NA
cdr3_nt: TGTGCCAGCAGTGCAACGGGAGTCGGCCAAGAGACCCAGTACTTC
cdr3_aa: CASSATGVGQETQYF

j_call: TRBJ1-5
v_call: TRBV5-1
d_call: NA
clone_size: NA
cdr3_nt: TGCGCCAGCAGCTTGGCCGGGGGGGGCAATCAGCCCCAGCATTTT
cdr3_aa: CASSLAGGGNQPQHF

j_call: TRBJ1-1
v_call: TRBV7-2
d_call: TRBD1
clone_size: NA
cdr3_nt: TGTGCCAGCAGCAGGGGGCTGAACACTGAAGCTTTCTTT
cdr3_aa: CASSRGLNTEAFF

j_call: TRBJ2-3
v_call: TRBV19
d_call: TRBD1
clone_size: NA
cdr3_nt: TGTGCCAGCAAGGGACAGAACACAGATACGCAGTATTTT
cdr3_aa: CASKGQNTDTQYF

j_call: TRBJ1-2
v_call: TRBV7-2
d_call: TRBD1
clone_size: NA
cdr3_nt: TGTGCCAGCAGCCACGCTGGACAGGGTAATGGCTACACCTTC
cdr3_aa: CASSHAGQGNGYTF

j_call: TRBJ2-7
v_call: TRBV28
d_call: NA
clone_size: NA
cdr3_nt: TGTGCCAGCAGGCCTAGGGTGCGGGGTGCCTACGAGCAGTACTTC
cdr3_aa: CASRPRVRGAYEQYF

j_call: TRBJ2-1
v_call: TRBV6-5
d_call: TRBD2
clone_size: NA
cdr3_nt: TGTGCCAGCAGTTACCTAGCGGAGAATGAGCAGTTCTTC
cdr3_aa: CASSYLAENEQFF

j_call: TRBJ2-1
v_call: TRBV6-6
d_call: TRBD2
clone_size: NA
cdr3_nt: TGTGCCAGCAGCCTAGGACTAGGCATAACCTACAATGAGCAGTTCTTC
cdr3_aa: CASSLGLGITYNEQFF

j_call: TRBJ2-3
v_call: TRBV7-6
d_call: NA
clone_size: NA
cdr3_nt: TGTGCCAGCAGCTTACTACGAGCCACAGATACGCAGTATTTT
cdr3_aa: CASSLLRATDTQYF

j_call: TRBJ2-3
v_call: TRBV6-1
d_call: TRBD2
clone_size: NA
cdr3_nt: TGTGCCAGCAGTGAAAGACTAGCGGGAGGGCCGGGAGATACGCAGTATTTT
cdr3_aa: CASSERLAGGPGDTQYF

j_call: TRBJ2-1
v_call: TRBV19
d_call: NA
clone_size: NA
cdr3_nt: TGTGCCAGTAGCCGAAGACAGGTTTTTCATGAGCAGTTCTTC
cdr3_aa: CASSRRQVFHEQFF

j_call: TRBJ1-5
v_call: TRBV6-1
d_call: NA
clone_size: NA
cdr3_nt: TGTGCCAGCAGTGACAGGGGTTCACTGCCCCAGCATTTT
cdr3_aa: CASSDRGSLPQHF

j_call: TRBJ2-3
v_call: TRBV5-4
d_call: TRBD2
clone_size: NA
cdr3_nt: TGTGCCAGCAGCTTGGCCCTAGCGGGGGGTGCAGATACGCAGTATTTT
cdr3_aa: CASSLALAGGADTQYF

j_call: TRBJ2-1
v_call: TRBV5-4
d_call: TRBD1
clone_size: NA
cdr3_nt: TGTGCCAGCAGCCAACCGACAGGGGAACACAATGAGCAGTTCTTC
cdr3_aa: CASSQPTGEHNEQFF

j_call: TRBJ2-2
v_call: TRBV11-2
d_call: NA
clone_size: NA
cdr3_nt: TGTGCCAGCAGCCATCGACAAGCGAACACCGGGGAGCTGTTTTTT
cdr3_aa: CASSHRQANTGELFF

j_call: TRBJ2-3
v_call: TRBV6-4
d_call: TRBD2
clone_size: NA
cdr3_nt: TGTGCCAGCAGCTCTAGCGGGAGGGGCACAGATACGCAGTATTTT
cdr3_aa: CASSSSGRGTDTQYF

j_call: TRBJ2-3
v_call: TRBV6-5
d_call: NA
clone_size: NA
cdr3_nt: TGTGCCAGCAGTTTAACCGGGAACCCAGATACGCAGTATTTT
cdr3_aa: CASSLTGNPDTQYF

j_call: TRBJ2-2
v_call: TRBV7-6
d_call: TRBD2
clone_size: NA
cdr3_nt: TGTGCCAGCAGCCCCCGGACTAGCGGGAACACCGGGGAGCTGTTTTTT
cdr3_aa: CASSPRTSGNTGELFF

j_call: TRBJ1-4
v_call: TRBV28
d_call: NA
clone_size: NA
cdr3_nt: TGTGCCAGCAGTTTAGGAGTAATAACTAATGAAAAACTGTTTTTT
cdr3_aa: CASSLGVITNEKLFF

j_call: TRBJ2-1
v_call: TRBV11-3
d_call: TRBD2
clone_size: NA
cdr3_nt: TGTGCCAGCAGCTCCGGGGGGGATTTAGTCCGGAAGCAGTTCTTC
cdr3_aa: CASSSGGDLVRKQFF

j_call: TRBJ2-2
v_call: TRBV19
d_call: TRBD1
clone_size: NA
cdr3_nt: TGTGCCAGTAGTATCACAGGGGGAAACACCGGGGAGCTGTTTTTT
cdr3_aa: CASSITGGNTGELFF

j_call: TRBJ1-4
v_call: TRBV5-1
d_call: NA
clone_size: NA
cdr3_nt: TGCGCCAGCAGCCTAGGACAGCTAACTAATGAAAAACTGTTTTTT
cdr3_aa: CASSLGQLTNEKLFF

j_call: TRBJ2-5
v_call: TRBV6-6
d_call: TRBD2
clone_size: few
cdr3_nt: TGTGCCAGCAGGAGGGGGGCGGGGGGGCTCCTGCAGACCCAGTACTTC
cdr3_aa: CASRRGAGGLLQTQYF

j_call: TRBJ2-1
v_call: TRBV2
d_call: NA
clone_size: NA
cdr3_nt: TGTGCCAGCAACAGTGCTAGCGTGGTGCCTGAGCAGTTCTTC
cdr3_aa: CASNSASVVPEQFF

j_call: TRBJ1-2
v_call: TRBV29-1
d_call: NA
clone_size: NA
cdr3_nt: TGCAGCGTTGAACAGGGCGCCGCGTTCTATGGCTACACCTTC
cdr3_aa: CSVEQGAAFYGYTF

j_call: TRBJ2-7
v_call: TRBV5-1
d_call: NA
clone_size: NA
cdr3_nt: TGCGCCAGCAGCTCACACATGGAGGGTTACGAGCAGTACTTC
cdr3_aa: CASSSHMEGYEQYF

j_call: TRBJ2-1
v_call: TRBV5-1
d_call: TRBD2
clone_size: NA
cdr3_nt: TGCGCCAGCAGCGCAAGCTCTAGCGGGAGGGTCGGAGAGCAGTTCTTC
cdr3_aa: CASSASSSGRVGEQFF

j_call: TRBJ1-4
v_call: TRBV28
d_call: TRBD1
clone_size: NA
cdr3_nt: TGTGCCAGCAGCGTAAGTGGACAGGGACATGAAAAACTGTTTTTT
cdr3_aa: CASSVSGQGHEKLFF

j_call: TRBJ1-1
v_call: TRBV15
d_call: NA
clone_size: NA
cdr3_nt: TGTGCCACCAGCAGAACAGGTTACCGTGAAGCTTTCTTT
cdr3_aa: CATSRTGYREAFF

j_call: TRBJ1-1
v_call: TRBV10-2
d_call: NA
clone_size: NA
cdr3_nt: TGCGCCAGCAGTGAGTCCACTGGCCGGAGGACTGAAGCTTTCTTT
cdr3_aa: CASSESTGRRTEAFF

j_call: TRBJ1-2
v_call: TRBV5-5
d_call: NA
clone_size: few
cdr3_nt: TGTGCCAGCAGCCAGGCCCTGAGAATGAACGGCTACACCTTC
cdr3_aa: CASSQALRMNGYTF

j_call: TRBJ2-4
v_call: TRBV5-6
d_call: TRBD2
clone_size: NA
cdr3_nt: TGTGCCAGCAGCTTGAGGGTGGGAGGGTTGGGAAACATTCAGTACTTC
cdr3_aa: CASSLRVGGLGNIQYF

j_call: TRBJ1-2
v_call: TRBV28
d_call: NA
clone_size: once
cdr3_nt: TGTGCCAGCAGTAGCGAGGTAGACTATGGCTACACCTTC
cdr3_aa: CASSSEVDYGYTF

j_call: TRBJ1-2
v_call: TRBV6-5
d_call: NA
clone_size: NA
cdr3_nt: TGTGCCAGCAGTTCCCGAGGGGGCTATGGCTACACCTTC
cdr3_aa: CASSSRGGYGYTF

j_call: TRBJ1-2
v_call: TRBV28
d_call: NA
clone_size: once
cdr3_nt: TGTGCCAGCAGTTCCGGGAGGGCAGGATCTATTAGGAACTATGGCTACACCTTC
cdr3_aa: CASSSGRAGSIRNYGYTF

j_call: TRBJ1-4
v_call: TRBV11-2
d_call: NA
clone_size: NA
cdr3_nt: TGTGCCAGCAGCTTAGCGGGATATAATGAAAAACTGTTTTTT
cdr3_aa: CASSLAGYNEKLFF

j_call: TRBJ1-2
v_call: TRBV15
d_call: NA
clone_size: NA
cdr3_nt: TGTGCCACCAGCAGAGATCTAATTGTAACGGGTAACTATGGCTACACCTTC
cdr3_aa: CATSRDLIVTGNYGYTF